Below are 24 T cell receptor beta chains sequenced from a single sample in a study of T cell responses to AZD1222 COVID-19 vaccine. Sequencing was performed with immunoSEQ multiplex PCR; in TCRdb, only in-frame clones are kept and a portion is missing. The table includes some 150,000 clones, around nine tenths detected once. Sequenced here: peripheral blood, sampled 28 days after the second AZD1222 dose. The receptors stem from an adult who received the AZD1222 COVID-19 vaccine.

This clone was seen once. The chain couples TRBV24-1 to TRBJ1-1; TRBD1 aligns across 10 bases. The trim removed 3 bases at V and 4 bases at J, leaving 4 bases unmatched. CDR1 and CDR2 (germline): KGHDR, SFDVKD. The CDR3 consists of 15 residues. Here the CDR3 DNA reads TGTGCCACCAGTGATACCGGGACAGGGGCCACTGAAGCTTTCTTT. Translating gives CATSDTGTGATEAFF.

The genes are TRBV30 and TRBJ2-7; TRBD2 matches 12 bases. This CDR3 has 14 residues. The V and J ends lost 2 bases and 5 bases, in that order; junction bases with no gene match: 4. Germline V gene sequence: CDR1 GTSNPN, CDR2 SVGIG (reference sequence). CDR3 loop: CAWSRLAGAHEQYF. Here the CDR3 DNA reads TGTGCCTGGAGTCGACTAGCGGGAGCCCACGAGCAGTACTTC.

The CDR3 is CASSEKRSPVGQYF. The CDR3 nucleotides read TGCGCCAGCAGTGAGAAGCGCAGCCCGGTGGGGCAGTACTTC. The chain couples TRBV10-1 to TRBJ2-7; D uncertain. Germline V CDR1 and CDR2: WNHNN, SYGVQD (reference sequence). Deletions cut 2 bases from V and 9 bases from J, with 17 bases between. The length of the CDR3 is 14 residues.

This chain connects TRBV7-9 to TRBJ2-3, with 7 nucleotides matching TRBD2. Germline-derived CDR1 and CDR2 are SEHNR and FQNEAQ (reference sequence). V lost 8 bases and J lost 4; bases outside the gene matches: 15. The CDR3 runs to 16 residues. The CDR3 nucleotides are TGTGCCAGCCCCACCAAGGGCGCTAGCGGAGCAGATACGCAGTATTTT. It specifies CASPTKGASGADTQYF.

The chain employs TRBV3-1 (or the pseudogene TRBV3-2) and TRBJ1-2; D remains ambiguous. V gave up 1 base and J gave up 5 bases, with 11 bases separating them. Germline assignment: CDR1 LGHDT and CDR2 YNNKEL (reference sequence). The CDR3 covers 14 residues. The CDR3 sequence: CASSQADGSYGYTF. CDR3 sequence (DNA): TGTGCCAGCAGCCAAGCCGATGGATCATATGGCTACACCTTC.

This clone occurred once. The rearrangement links TRBV24-1 to TRBJ2-2; D is unresolved. The length of the CDR3 is 14 residues. V gave up 7 bases and J gave up 2 bases, with 10 bases separating them. The germline V gene has CDR1 KGHDR and CDR2 SFDVKD. The CDR3 loop reads CATRPEANTGELFF. CDR3 in DNA: TGTGCCACCAGACCCGAAGCTAACACCGGGGAGCTGTTTTTT.

This rearrangement joins TRBV15 to TRBJ1-5; D is perhaps TRBD1 (5 bases). The V end was cut by 4 bases, the J end by 2 bases, with 15 bases between. CDR3 length: 16 residues. Per germline, CDR1 LNHNV and CDR2 YYDKDF (reference sequence). The CDR3 nucleotides are TGTGCCACCAGCATGGGGCTCAAAGGGGGCAATCAGCCCCAGCATTTT. This translates into CATSMGLKGGNQPQHF.

The V call is TRBV7-6, the J call TRBJ2-3; TRBD1 matches at 8 bases. The CDR3 sequence is 16 residues long. From germline, CDR1 is SGHVS and CDR2 FNYEAQ. V lost 4 bases to trimming and J lost 4 bases; unmatched junction nucleotides: 10. This CDR3 reads CASSSHPTGEADTQYF. The DNA for the CDR3 is TGTGCCAGCAGCTCACACCCGACAGGGGAGGCAGATACGCAGTATTTT. The full variable domain, in which reference TRBV7-6 and TRBJ2-3 provide the parts outside the CDR3, is GAGVSQSPRYKVTKRGQDVALRCDPISGHVSLYWYRQALGQGPEFLTYFNYEAQQDKSGLPNDRFSAERPEGSISTLTIQRTEQRDSAMYRCASSSHPTGEADTQYFGPGTRLTVL.

In its sample, this clone was seen once. Other DNA sequences in this specimen translate into the identical CDR3. The rearrangement joins TRBV4-1 to TRBJ1-5; tentative D call: TRBD1 (5 bases). Per germline, CDR1 MGHRA and CDR2 YSYEKL. V dropped 1 base and J dropped 1 base, with 8 bases sitting between them. This CDR3 spans 15 amino acids. In nucleotides, the CDR3 is TGCGCCAGCAGCCAAGTGGGGGGAAGCAATCAGCCCCAGCATTTT. Its translation is CASSQVGGSNQPQHF.

This sequence joins TRBV7-2 and TRBJ1-1; no definite D call. V lost 5 bases and J lost 11, with 18 bases in between. CDR3 size: 13 residues. The germline CDR1 and CDR2 sequences are SGHTA and FQGNSA. The CDR3 DNA is TGTGCCAGCAGCCGCAATCCCTCAATTGGGGCTTTCTTT. Amino acids: CASSRNPSIGAFF.

This chain links TRBV6-5 with TRBJ1-6, with D possibly TRBD1 on 6 matching bases. This CDR3 spans 14 amino acids. V lost 7 bases, J lost 6 bases, and 13 bases lay in between. Germline-derived CDR1 and CDR2 are MNHEY and SVGAGI. The CDR3 DNA reads as TGTGCCAGCACACCAGGGGTTGGTAATTCACCCCTCCACTTT. Translating it yields CASTPGVGNSPLHF.

On this clone: Additional DNA sequences in this sample encode the identical CDR3. This sequence joins TRBV28 and TRBJ1-2, with D possibly matching TRBD1 (5 bases). V was clipped by 6 bases and J by 4 bases, with 9 bases between them. Looked up from germline, CDR1 is MDHEN and CDR2 is SYDVKM. The CDR3 has 12 residues. For the CDR3, the DNA is TGTGCCAGCAGCCTCGGGGGCTATGGCTACACCTTC. Amino acid sequence: CASSLGGYGYTF.

The chain recombines TRBV29-1 with TRBJ2-3, with D unclear. The CDR3 consists of 13 residues. The germline gives CDR1 SQVTM, CDR2 ANQGSEA. V lost 4 bases and J 5 bases, leaving 13 bases between the germline ends. The CDR3 nucleotides read TGCAGCGTTGGGCTTCGGGCGGTAGATACGCAGTATTTT. This gives the protein CSVGLRAVDTQYF.

The gene calls are TRBV11-1 and TRBJ1-2; 8 bases map to TRBD1. Germline trimming cut 5 bases from V and 6 bases from J; bases unmatched to any gene: 8. The length of the CDR3 is 14 residues. Looked up from germline, CDR1 is SGHAT and CDR2 is FQDESV (reference sequence). This CDR3 reads CASSPDRVGNGYTF. CDR3 DNA sequence: TGTGCCAGCAGCCCGGACAGGGTAGGCAATGGCTACACCTTC.

This chain joins TRBV5-1 and TRBJ2-6; TRBD1 matches 8 bases. Germline CDR1 SGHRS, CDR2 YFSETQ. This CDR3 contains 16 residues. The V gene end was trimmed by 3 bases and the J gene end by 4 bases; junction bases not matched to a gene: 6. The CDR3 coding sequence is TGCGCCAGCAGCTGGACCCAGGGGGCCGGGGCCAACGTCCTGACTTTC. Protein sequence: CASSWTQGAGANVLTF.

The genes are TRBV7-9 and TRBJ2-1; no clear D gene. V was trimmed by 5 bases and J by 4 bases, leaving 12 bases between them. The CDR3 is made up of 14 amino acids. CDR1 and CDR2 from the germline V gene are SEHNR and FQNEAQ (reference sequence). The CDR3 region is CASSQNGSYNEQFF. For the CDR3, the DNA is TGTGCCAGCAGCCAAAATGGAAGTTACAATGAGCAGTTCTTC.

V gene TRBV29-1 combines with J gene TRBJ2-5; 9 positions match TRBD1. Trimming removed 7 bases from V and 5 bases from J; junction bases left unmatched: 5. This CDR3 comprises 12 residues. Germline values: CDR1 SQVTM, CDR2 ANQGSEA. The CDR3 DNA is TGCAGCGGTGCACAGGGGGCCGAGACCCAGTACTTC. It codes for CSGAQGAETQYF.

The rearrangement joins TRBV24-1 to TRBJ2-1; a weak D match, TRBD2 (6 bases). Germline V gene lookup returns CDR1 KGHDR and CDR2 SFDVKD. The CDR3 runs to 16 residues. Trimming took 3 bases from V and 3 from J, leaving 14 bases between them. The CDR3 DNA reads as TGTGCCACCAGTGATGTCGGAGGGATTAACTACAATGAGCAGTTCTTC. It specifies CATSDVGGINYNEQFF.

V and J are TRBV13 and TRBJ2-1; D assignment may be TRBD1 or TRBD2 (5 bases each). The V gene lost 5 bases and the J gene lost 0 bases, with 20 bases spanning the gap. CDR3 size: 18 residues. Germline assignment: CDR1 PRHDT and CDR2 FYEKMQ (reference sequence). The CDR3, as DNA: TGTGCCAGCAGCCCCCCCCGGGGCGGGCTGCTCTCCTACAATGAGCAGTTCTTC. This translates into CASSPPRGGLLSYNEQFF. The whole variable domain, remainder taken from reference TRBV13 and TRBJ2-1, is AAGVIQSPRHLIKEKRETATLKCYPIPRHDTVYWYQQGPGQDPQFLISFYEKMQSDKGSIPDRFSAQQFSDYHSELNMSSLELGDSALYFCASSPPRGGLLSYNEQFFGPGTRLTVL.

J is TRBJ1-4 and V is TRBV13; no clear D gene. The CDR3 contains 14 residues. With 3 bases removed from V and 8 bases from J, the gap between germline ends came to 13 bases. The germline V gene encodes CDR1 PRHDT and CDR2 FYEKMQ (reference sequence). The chain's CDR3 is CASSLGNSAEKLFF. CDR3 in DNA: TGTGCCAGCAGCTTGGGCAACTCGGCGGAAAAACTGTTTTTT.

The chain employs TRBV18 and TRBJ2-7; 16 positions match TRBD2. Trimming at V came to 6 bases and at J to 3 bases, leaving 8 bases not matched to a gene. The CDR3 sequence is 17 residues long. The germline gives CDR1 KGHSH, CDR2 LQKENI. This CDR3 reads CASSPPGLAGGVYEQYF. The DNA of the CDR3 is TGTGCCAGCTCCCCTCCGGGACTAGCGGGAGGGGTCTACGAGCAGTACTTC.

The chain joins TRBV7-9 to TRBJ2-5; 7 nucleotides align to TRBD1. Trimming at V came to 5 bases and at J to 2 bases, leaving 11 bases not matched to a gene. CDR1 is SEHNR, CDR2 FQNEAQ, per germline (reference sequence). The CDR3 loop spans 16 amino acids. CDR3 sequence (DNA): TGTGCCAGCAGCCCAGCGACAGGGAGATTTCAAGAGACCCAGTACTTC. Translation gives CASSPATGRFQETQYF. The full variable domain, in which reference TRBV7-9 and TRBJ2-5 provide the parts outside the CDR3, is DTGVSQNPRHKITKRGQNVTFRCDPISEHNRLYWYRQTLGQGPEFLTYFQNEAQLEKSRLLSDRFSAERPKGSFSTLEIQRTEQGDSAMYLCASSPATGRFQETQYFGPGTRLLVL.

The rearrangement links TRBV18 to TRBJ2-5; 7 positions match TRBD1. The CDR3 is 14 amino acids. Unmatched junction bases numbered 3, after V lost 1 base and J lost 4 bases. Germline V gives CDR1 KGHSH, CDR2 LQKENI. CDR3 in DNA: TGTGCCAGCTCACCACAGGCAGGGGGAGAGACCCAGTACTTC. This gives the protein CASSPQAGGETQYF.

The chain carries TRBV9 and TRBJ1-2; D not certain. Germline CDR1 SGDLS, CDR2 YYNGEE. The V and J ends lost 2 bases and 3 bases respectively, with 14 bases between them. CDR3 length: 15 residues. CDR3 region: CASSVKGSPDYGYTF. CDR3 DNA sequence: TGTGCCAGCAGCGTCAAGGGTAGTCCGGACTATGGCTACACCTTC.